The 9 T cell receptor beta chains reported below all come from one sample, sequenced in a study of identical twins. TCRdb called the 5' RACE reads again in MiXCR, with one record for every CDR3 protein. This sample has around 570,000 distinct CDR3 sequences, with around a tenth found just once. In addition, the sample was reused for a study of yellow fever vaccine responses in identical twins.

Sequencing was carried out using PBMCs. These receptors were taken from a woman aged 18 to 35 in good health.

The chain's CDR3 is CASRYISNEQFF. The CDR3 DNA follows: TGTGCCAGCAGGTACATCAGCAATGAGCAGTTCTTC. The chain joins TRBV7-2 to TRBJ2-1; D is uncertain. Germline V lookup: CDR1 SGHTA, CDR2 FQGNSA. The CDR3 runs 12 residues. V lost 6 bases to trimming and J lost 6 bases, with 9 bases between them.

This clonotype was recorded at least ten times. This chain joins TRBV28 and TRBJ2-3; 7 nucleotides match TRBD2. CDR1 MDHEN and CDR2 SYDVKM come from the germline V gene. The junction had 10 bases not matched to a gene; V was cut back by 2 bases and J by 2 bases. The CDR3 has 17 amino acids. In DNA form, the CDR3 reads TGTGCCAGCAGTTTAGCGGGAAAGCGGGGAGACACAGATACGCAGTATTTT. Translating it yields CASSLAGKRGDTDTQYF.

This clonotype has a count of ten or more. The rearrangement uses TRBV29-1 and TRBJ2-1; D tentatively reads TRBD1 or TRBD2 (6 bases each). CDR3 length equals 13 residues. Germline V gene data show CDR1 as SQVTM and CDR2 as ANQGSEA. The germline V and J ends were trimmed by 7 bases and 8 bases, with 18 bases remaining between them. The CDR3 region is CSAPRTGADEQFF. The CDR3 DNA reads TGCAGCGCGCCTCGGACGGGGGCAGATGAGCAGTTCTTC.

V and J are TRBV2 and TRBJ2-5; possibly TRBD1 or TRBD2 for D (6 bases each). Germline assignment: CDR1 SNHLY and CDR2 FYNNEI. V dropped 2 bases and J dropped 3 bases, with 13 bases sitting between them. The CDR3 contains 15 residues. The CDR3 loop is CASSERRGAKETQYF. The CDR3 DNA reads as TGTGCCAGCAGTGAACGGAGGGGGGCAAAAGAGACCCAGTACTTC.

This clonotype was counted at least ten times. This sequence joins TRBV29-1 and TRBJ2-1; 9 bases match TRBD1. Germline CDR1 SQVTM, CDR2 ANQGSEA. V trimming: 7 bases; J trimming: 4 bases; junction bases outside the gene matches: 5. The CDR3 has 13 residues. The CDR3 is CSDEGQGYNEQFF. CDR3 in DNA: TGCAGCGACGAAGGACAGGGGTACAATGAGCAGTTCTTC.

This clonotype was detected ten times or more. This rearrangement joins TRBV6-6 to TRBJ2-6; no firm D call. Germline V gene sequence: CDR1 MNHNY, CDR2 SVGAGI (reference sequence). The CDR3 has 15 amino acids. V lost 2 bases, J lost 0 bases, and 5 bases lay in between. The CDR3 here is CASSYVGSGANVLTF. The DNA for the CDR3 is TGTGCCAGCAGTTACGTGGGCTCTGGGGCCAACGTCCTGACTTTC.

The chain links TRBV7-9 to TRBJ2-2; 9 bases are a match to TRBD2. Germline V CDR1 and CDR2: SEHNR, FQNEAQ (reference sequence). After removal of 5 bases from V and 6 bases from J, the junction contained 4 bases not matched to a gene. This CDR3 is built from 14 residues. The CDR3 region has the DNA TGTGCCAGCAGCCAGGGACTAGCCCCCGGGGAGCTGTTTTTT. Residues: CASSQGLAPGELFF.

V usage is TRBV7-8 and J usage is TRBJ2-2; 12 nucleotides line up with TRBD2. Germline CDR1 and CDR2: SGHVS and FQNEAQ. J lost 0 bases, V lost 5 bases, and 10 bases had no gene match. The CDR3 loop spans 19 amino acids. This chain's CDR3 is CASSLLRTSGKANTGELFF. Written as DNA, the CDR3 is TGTGCCAGCAGCCTCCTCCGGACTAGCGGGAAAGCGAACACCGGGGAGCTGTTTTTT. The whole variable domain, remainder taken from reference TRBV7-8 and TRBJ2-2, is GAGVSQSPRYKVAKRGQDVALRCDPISGHVSLFWYQQALGQGPEFLTYFQNEAQLDKSGLPSDRFFAERPEGSVSTLKIQRTQQEDSAVYLCASSLLRTSGKANTGELFFGEGSRLTVL.

This chain joins TRBV7-9 and TRBJ2-7, with 9 bases lining up with TRBD1. Germline CDR1 SEHNR, CDR2 FQNEAQ (reference sequence). J was trimmed by 6 bases and V by 3 bases; bases with no gene match: 3. The CDR3 spans 13 residues. This CDR3 reads CASSFGQGIEQYF. The CDR3 DNA is TGTGCCAGCAGCTTCGGACAGGGGATCGAGCAGTACTTC.